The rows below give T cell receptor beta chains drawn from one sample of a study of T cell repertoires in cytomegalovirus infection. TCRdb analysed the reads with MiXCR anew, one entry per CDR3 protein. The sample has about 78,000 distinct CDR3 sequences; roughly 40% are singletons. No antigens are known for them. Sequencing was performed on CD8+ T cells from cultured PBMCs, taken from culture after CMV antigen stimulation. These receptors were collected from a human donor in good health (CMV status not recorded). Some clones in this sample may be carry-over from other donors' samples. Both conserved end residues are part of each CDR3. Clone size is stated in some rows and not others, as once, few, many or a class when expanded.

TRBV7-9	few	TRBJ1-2	CASSLATAARYGYTF
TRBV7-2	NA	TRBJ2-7	CASSPWTSNPHEQYF
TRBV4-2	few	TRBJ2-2	CASSQELADTGELFF
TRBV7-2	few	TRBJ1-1	CASSLARNTEAFF
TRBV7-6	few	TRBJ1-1	CASSLALQGLAEAFF
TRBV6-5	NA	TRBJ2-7	CASSSGLNAYEQYF
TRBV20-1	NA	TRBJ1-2	CSAPYSGTGFNYGYTF
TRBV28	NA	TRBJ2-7	CASSVRDSEFYEQYF
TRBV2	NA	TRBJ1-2	CASNLVGQGVGYTF
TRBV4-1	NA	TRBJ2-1	CARSQGNEQFF
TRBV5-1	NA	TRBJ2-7	CASSLAEGSGYEQYF
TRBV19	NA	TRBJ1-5	CASIGFSNQPQHF
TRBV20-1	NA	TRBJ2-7	CSARDRGQAYEQYF
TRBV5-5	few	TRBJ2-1	CASSYGRNTGEQFF
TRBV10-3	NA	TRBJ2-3	CAISESADSTDTQYF
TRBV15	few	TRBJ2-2	CATSTGLAGTRNANTGELFF
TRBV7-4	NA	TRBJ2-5	CASSIRQGRETQYF
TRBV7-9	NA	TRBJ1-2	CASRDGIDRLGYTF
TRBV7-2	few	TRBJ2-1	CASRVSWGWQFF
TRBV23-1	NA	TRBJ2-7	CASSQLRGRGSEQYF
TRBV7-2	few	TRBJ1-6	CASSLGPGQANSPLHF
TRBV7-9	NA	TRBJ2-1	CASIPQDRGKNNEQFF
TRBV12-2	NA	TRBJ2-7	CASRLVGTYEQYF
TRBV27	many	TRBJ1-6	CASGAAVGLASPLHF
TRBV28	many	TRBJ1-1	CASSSRLERAPEAFF
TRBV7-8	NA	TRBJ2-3	CASSLAVLLPDTQYF